This T cell receptor (beta chain) was retrieved from a study of cytomegalovirus exposure and HLA in healthy donors. About the research overall: It was reported in a later analysis that the same platform had been used for the roughly 130 validation repertoires as for the roughly 670 first-cohort repertoires.

Whole-study results and caveats: Diagnosis of cytomegalovirus status made by the classifier reportedly showed high specificity and sensitivity. CMV antigen specificity was confirmed in vitro for a few CMV-associated chains. Rarity marked most TCR sequences, yet some public TCRs occurred in many donors.

Using immunoSEQ multiplex PCR, the repertoire was profiled, and TCRdb retains in-frame clones only, with some absent. Here the sample spans approximately 200,000 clones, 75% to 95% being singletons. With regard to this clone: The antigen is unknown.

Germline V gene data show CDR1 as SGDLS and CDR2 as YYNGEE. The CDR3 spans 13 residues. V shed 3 bases and J shed 7 bases, with 11 bases lying between them. The material sequenced was PBMCs. The rearrangement uses TRBV9 and TRBJ1-3, with no clear D. The source of this sequence is a woman younger than 35 in good health and CMV-seronegative. The CDR3 coding sequence is TGTGCCAGCAGCGCCTTGCCGGGTAACACCATATATTTT. This encodes CASSALPGNTIYF. The full variable domain, its missing parts supplied by reference TRBV9 and TRBJ1-3, is DSGVTQTPKHLITATGQRVTLRCSPRSGDLSVYWYQQSLDQGLQFLIQYYNGEERAKGNILERFSAQQFPDLHSELNLSSLELGDSALYFCASSALPGNTIYFGEGSWLTVV.